This T cell receptor beta chain came from a study of healthy donors' naive CD4 and CD8 T cells. Study summary: A new alpha primer set targeted every functional IMGT alpha variant. The study, taken as a whole, reports: Negatively charged CDR3s marked CD8+ lineage; positively charged CDR3s marked CD4+ lineage. CDR3 charge plus V and J genes appeared to account for around an eighth of CD4/CD8 variance.

On this clonotype itself: Its target is not known.

Naive T cells were sorted: CD4+CD8-CD45RO-CD45RA+ for CD4+, CD8+CD4-CD45RA+CD27bright for CD8+. Germline V gene data show CDR1 as MNHEY and CDR2 as SMNVEV (reference sequence). This CDR3 comprises 14 residues. V lost 5 bases, J lost 0 bases, and 2 bases stayed unmatched. Starting from around 500 ng of total RNA, TCR libraries were made with linear amplification. TCRdb re-called the reads through MiXCR, storing one row per CDR3 protein. The sample yields around 180,000 distinct CDR3 sequences, 74% seen once. The chain uses TRBV27 and TRBJ1-1; 8 bases agree with TRBD1. This sequence was found in a pool of human donors in good health; the sample pools cells from several healthy donors. Sequenced sample: naive CD4+ and CD8+ T cells sorted from blood, pooled from several donors. The CDR3 region is CASSRQGLNTEAFF. The CDR3 nucleotides read TGTGCCAGCAGTAGACAGGGGCTGAACACTGAAGCTTTCTTT.